Given below is one TCR beta chain in context. These data belong to a study of blood T cell repertoires in COVID-19. Clones were sequenced by immunoSEQ multiplex PCR, and TCRdb holds only the in-frame ones, with some missing. The sample yields under 200,000 clones, over 80% seen once. Everyone who took part was 18 to 89 years old, and they came from 24 US areas. Cohort assignment relied on participant-reported clinical history. Trimming shortened V by 1 base and J by 8 bases, and 6 bases separated the two germline ends. Per germline, CDR1 LGHDT and CDR2 YNNKEL (reference sequence). There are 12 residues in the CDR3.

The sequence was obtained from a woman aged 55-69 years who had recovered from COVID-19. Sequenced input: PBMCs or T cells enriched from blood (not recorded which). The chain uses TRBV3-1 (or the pseudogene TRBV3-2) and TRBJ1-3; D gene uncertain. CDR3 protein: CASSQVTDTIYF. The CDR3 DNA follows: TGTGCCAGCAGCCAAGTCACGGACACCATATATTTT.